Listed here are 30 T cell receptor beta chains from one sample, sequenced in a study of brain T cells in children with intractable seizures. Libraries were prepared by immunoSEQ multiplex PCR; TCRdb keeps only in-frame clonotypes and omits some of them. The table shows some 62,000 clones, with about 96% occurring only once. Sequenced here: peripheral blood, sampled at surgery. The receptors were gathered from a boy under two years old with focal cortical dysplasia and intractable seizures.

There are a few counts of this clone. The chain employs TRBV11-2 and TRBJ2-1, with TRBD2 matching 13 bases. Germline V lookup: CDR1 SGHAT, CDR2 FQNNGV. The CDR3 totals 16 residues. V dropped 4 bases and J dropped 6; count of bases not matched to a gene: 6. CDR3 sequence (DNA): TGTGCCAGCAGCTCACTAGCGGGGGGGCCAGTCAATGAGCAGTTCTTC. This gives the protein CASSSLAGGPVNEQFF.

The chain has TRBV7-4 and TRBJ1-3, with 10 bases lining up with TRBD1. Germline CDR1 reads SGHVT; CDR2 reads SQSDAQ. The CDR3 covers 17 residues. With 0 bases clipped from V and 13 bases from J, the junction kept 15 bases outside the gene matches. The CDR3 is CASSLAGGTGEKDLIYF. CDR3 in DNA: TGTGCCAGCAGCTTAGCGGGCGGGACAGGGGAGAAGGACCTAATATATTTT.

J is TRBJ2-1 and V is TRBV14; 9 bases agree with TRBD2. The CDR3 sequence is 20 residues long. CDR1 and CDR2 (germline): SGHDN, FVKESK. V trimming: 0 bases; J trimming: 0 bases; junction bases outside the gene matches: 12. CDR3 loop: CASSQDSRLAGISSYNEQFF. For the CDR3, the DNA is TGTGCCAGCAGCCAAGATAGTAGGCTAGCGGGGATCAGCTCCTACAATGAGCAGTTCTTC.

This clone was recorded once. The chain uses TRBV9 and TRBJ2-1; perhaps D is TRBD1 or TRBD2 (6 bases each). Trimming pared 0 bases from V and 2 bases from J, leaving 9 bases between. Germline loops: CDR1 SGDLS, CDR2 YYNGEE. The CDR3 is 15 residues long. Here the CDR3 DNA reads TGTGCCAGCAGCGTAGGAGGGGGGACCTACAATGAGCAGTTCTTC. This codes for CASSVGGGTYNEQFF.

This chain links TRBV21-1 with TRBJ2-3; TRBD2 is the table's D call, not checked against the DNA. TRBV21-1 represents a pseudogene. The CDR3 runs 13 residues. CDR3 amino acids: CASSATSTDTQYF. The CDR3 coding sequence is TGTGCCAGCAGCGCGACTAGCACAGATACGCAGTATTTT.

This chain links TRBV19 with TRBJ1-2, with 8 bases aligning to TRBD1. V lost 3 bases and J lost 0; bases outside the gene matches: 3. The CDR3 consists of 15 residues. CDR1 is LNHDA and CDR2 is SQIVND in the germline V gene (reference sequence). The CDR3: CASSIGTGTNYGYTF. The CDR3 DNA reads TGTGCCAGTAGTATTGGGACAGGAACTAACTATGGCTACACCTTC.

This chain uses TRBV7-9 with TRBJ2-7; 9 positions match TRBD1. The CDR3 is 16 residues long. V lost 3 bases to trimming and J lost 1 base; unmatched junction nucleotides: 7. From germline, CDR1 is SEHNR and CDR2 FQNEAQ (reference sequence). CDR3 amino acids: CASSLGPGTGSYEQYF. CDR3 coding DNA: TGTGCCAGCAGCTTGGGACCCGGGACAGGGTCCTACGAGCAGTACTTC.

The CDR3 region is CASTRTRGYGYTF. CDR3 sequence (DNA): TGTGCCAGTACAAGGACAAGGGGCTATGGCTACACCTTC. The gene calls are TRBV2 and TRBJ1-2; a possible D gene is TRBD1 (5 bases). Germline CDR1 reads SNHLY; CDR2 reads FYNNEI. This CDR3 is 13 amino acids long. V shed 9 bases and J shed 4 bases, with 15 bases lying between them.

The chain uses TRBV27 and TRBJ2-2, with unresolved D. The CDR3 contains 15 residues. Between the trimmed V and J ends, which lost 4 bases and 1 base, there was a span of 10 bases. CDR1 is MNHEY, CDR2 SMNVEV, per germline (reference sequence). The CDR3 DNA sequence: TGTGCCAGCAGTTCGGGCACATTGAACACCGGGGAGCTGTTTTTT. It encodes CASSSGTLNTGELFF.

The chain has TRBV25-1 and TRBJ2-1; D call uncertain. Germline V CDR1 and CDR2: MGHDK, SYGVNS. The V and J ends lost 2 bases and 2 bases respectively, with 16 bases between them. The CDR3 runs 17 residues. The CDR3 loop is CASSEPRLAYPYNEQFF. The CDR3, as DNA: TGTGCCAGCAGTGAACCGCGTTTAGCCTATCCCTACAATGAGCAGTTCTTC.

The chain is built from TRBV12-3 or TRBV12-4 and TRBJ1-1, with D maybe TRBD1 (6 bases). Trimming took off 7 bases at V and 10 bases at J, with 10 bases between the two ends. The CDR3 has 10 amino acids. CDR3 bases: TGTGCCAGCACCCTGGACAGAGCTTTCTTT. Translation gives CASTLDRAFF.

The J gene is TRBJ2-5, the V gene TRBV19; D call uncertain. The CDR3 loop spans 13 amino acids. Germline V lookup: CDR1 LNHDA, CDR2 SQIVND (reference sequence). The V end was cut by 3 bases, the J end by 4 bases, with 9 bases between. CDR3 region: CASSITVRETQYF. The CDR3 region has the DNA TGTGCCAGTAGTATCACCGTCCGAGAGACCCAGTACTTC.

The CDR3, as DNA: TGTGCCAGCAGCCCAGAGTTAGCGGGGGGGCCTGGAGAGACCCAGTACTTC. Translated, it gives CASSPELAGGPGETQYF. The chain has TRBV7-9 and TRBJ2-5; the match to TRBD2 covers 11 bases. The V gene end was trimmed by 5 bases and the J gene end by 4 bases; junction bases not matched to a gene: 12. The CDR3 is 17 amino acids. Germline assignment: CDR1 SEHNR and CDR2 FQNEAQ (reference sequence).

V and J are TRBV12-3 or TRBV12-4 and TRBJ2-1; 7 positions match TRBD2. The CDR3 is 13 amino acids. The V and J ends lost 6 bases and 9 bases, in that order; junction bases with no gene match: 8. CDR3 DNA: TGTGCCAGCAGACCCGGGACTAAGGGTGAGCAGTTCTTC. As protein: CASRPGTKGEQFF.

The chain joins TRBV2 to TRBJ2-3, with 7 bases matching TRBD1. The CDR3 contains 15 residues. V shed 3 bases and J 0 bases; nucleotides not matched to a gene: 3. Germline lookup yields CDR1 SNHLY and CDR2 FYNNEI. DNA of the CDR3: TGTGCCAGCAGTGAGGGACAGCCTAGCACAGATACGCAGTATTTT. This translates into CASSEGQPSTDTQYF.

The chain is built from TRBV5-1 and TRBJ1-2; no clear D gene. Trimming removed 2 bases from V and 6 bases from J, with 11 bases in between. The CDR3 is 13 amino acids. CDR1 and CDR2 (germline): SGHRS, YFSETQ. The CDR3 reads CASSLSPRDGYTF. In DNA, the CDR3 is TGCGCCAGCAGCTTATCCCCAAGGGATGGCTACACCTTC.

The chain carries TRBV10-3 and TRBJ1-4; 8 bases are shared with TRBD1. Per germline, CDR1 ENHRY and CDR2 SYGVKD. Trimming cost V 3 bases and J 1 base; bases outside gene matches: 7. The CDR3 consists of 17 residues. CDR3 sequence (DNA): TGTGCCATCAGTGAAGGGACAGGTGGCGTAACTAATGAAAAACTGTTTTTT. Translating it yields CAISEGTGGVTNEKLFF.

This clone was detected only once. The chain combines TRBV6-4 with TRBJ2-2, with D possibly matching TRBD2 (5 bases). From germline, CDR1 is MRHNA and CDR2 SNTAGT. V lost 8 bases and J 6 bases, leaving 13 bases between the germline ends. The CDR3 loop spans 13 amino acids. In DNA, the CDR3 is TGTGCCAGCTCCGAAGGTAGCGCCGGGGAGCTGTTTTTT. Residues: CASSEGSAGELFF.

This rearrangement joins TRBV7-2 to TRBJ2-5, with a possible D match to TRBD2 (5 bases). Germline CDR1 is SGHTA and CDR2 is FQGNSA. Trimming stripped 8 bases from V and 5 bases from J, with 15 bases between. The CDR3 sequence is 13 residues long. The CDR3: CASAKRTTETQYF. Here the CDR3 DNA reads TGTGCCAGCGCGAAGCGGACGACGGAGACCCAGTACTTC.

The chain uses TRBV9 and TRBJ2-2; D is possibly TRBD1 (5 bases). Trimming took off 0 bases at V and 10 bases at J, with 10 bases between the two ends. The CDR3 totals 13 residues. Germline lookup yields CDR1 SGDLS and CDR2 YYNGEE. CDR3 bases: TGTGCCAGCAGCGTAGCAGGGTTGCAGGAGCTGTTTTTT. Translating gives CASSVAGLQELFF.

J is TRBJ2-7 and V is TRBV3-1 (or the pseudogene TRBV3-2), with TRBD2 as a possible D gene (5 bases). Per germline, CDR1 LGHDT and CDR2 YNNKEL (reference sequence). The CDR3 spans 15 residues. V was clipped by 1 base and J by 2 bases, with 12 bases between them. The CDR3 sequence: CASSQVARTAYEQYF. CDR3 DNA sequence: TGTGCCAGCAGCCAAGTAGCGAGGACGGCCTACGAGCAGTACTTC.

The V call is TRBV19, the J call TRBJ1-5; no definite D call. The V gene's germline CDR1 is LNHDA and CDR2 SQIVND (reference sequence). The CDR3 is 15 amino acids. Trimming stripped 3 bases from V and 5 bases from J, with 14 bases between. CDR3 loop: CASSIVGSLHQPQHF. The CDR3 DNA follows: TGTGCCAGTAGTATCGTAGGGTCCCTCCATCAGCCCCAGCATTTT.

The CDR3 here is CAWSPLKATPLDEQFF. CDR3 DNA: TGTGCCTGGAGTCCCCTAAAAGCCACCCCCTTGGATGAGCAGTTCTTC. The chain is built from TRBV30 and TRBJ2-1; D is unclear. Germline CDR1 GTSNPN, CDR2 SVGIG (reference sequence). V lost 2 bases and J 8 bases, leaving 22 bases between the germline ends. This CDR3 region has 16 residues.

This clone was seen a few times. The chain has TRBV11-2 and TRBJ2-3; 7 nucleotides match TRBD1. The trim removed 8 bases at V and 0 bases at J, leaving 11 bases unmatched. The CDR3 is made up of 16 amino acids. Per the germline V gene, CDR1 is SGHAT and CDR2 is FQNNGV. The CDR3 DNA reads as TGTGCCAGCGGCTACCCTGACAGGGTTAGCACAGATACGCAGTATTTT. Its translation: CASGYPDRVSTDTQYF.

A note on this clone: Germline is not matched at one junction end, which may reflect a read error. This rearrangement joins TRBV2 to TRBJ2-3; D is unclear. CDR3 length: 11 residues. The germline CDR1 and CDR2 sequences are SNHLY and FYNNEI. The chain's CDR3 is CASSEVSHGAF. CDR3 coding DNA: TGTGCCAGCAGTGAAGTTAGTCACGGAGCGTTT.

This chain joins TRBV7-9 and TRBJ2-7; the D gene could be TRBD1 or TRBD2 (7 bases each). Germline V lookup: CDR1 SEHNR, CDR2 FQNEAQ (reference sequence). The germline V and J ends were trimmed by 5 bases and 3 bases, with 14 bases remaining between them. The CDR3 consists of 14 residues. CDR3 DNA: TGTGCCAGCAGCCAGGGGGGGTTCTACTACGAGCAGTACTTC. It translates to CASSQGGFYYEQYF.

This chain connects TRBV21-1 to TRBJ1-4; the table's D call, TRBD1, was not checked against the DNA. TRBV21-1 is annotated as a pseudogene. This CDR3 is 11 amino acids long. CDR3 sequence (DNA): TGTGCCAGCAGCAAAGGGGGCAGGCTGTTTTTT. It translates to CASSKGGRLFF.

The CDR3 bases are TGTGCCAGCAGCGATTATCTCCGGGCGGGGAAAGGCGAGCAGTACTTC. Its translation: CASSDYLRAGKGEQYF. The gene calls are TRBV11-2 and TRBJ2-7, with a possible D match to TRBD2 (6 bases). Germline values: CDR1 SGHAT, CDR2 FQNNGV. V shed 5 bases and J shed 6 bases, with 23 bases lying between them. This CDR3 has 16 amino acids.

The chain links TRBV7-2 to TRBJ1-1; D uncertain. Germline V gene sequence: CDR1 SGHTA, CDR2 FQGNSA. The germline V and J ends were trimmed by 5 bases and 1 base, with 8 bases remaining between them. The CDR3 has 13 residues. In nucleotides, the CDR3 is TGTGCCAGCAGCCCCACGGGGAACACTGAAGCTTTCTTT. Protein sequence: CASSPTGNTEAFF.

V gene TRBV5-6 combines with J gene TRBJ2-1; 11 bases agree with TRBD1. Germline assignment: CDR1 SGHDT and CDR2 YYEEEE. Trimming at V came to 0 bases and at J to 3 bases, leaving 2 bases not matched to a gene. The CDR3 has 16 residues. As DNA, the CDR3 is TGTGCCAGCAGCTTGGCCGGGACAGGGGGCTACAATGAGCAGTTCTTC. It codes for CASSLAGTGGYNEQFF.